This T cell receptor beta chain was observed in a study of T cells in Graves' hyperthyroidism and ophthalmopathy. CDR3 length: 16 amino acids. Trimming took off 3 bases at V and 4 bases at J, with 16 bases between the two ends. Germline CDR1 is SGHRS and CDR2 is YFSETQ. Template material for amplifying TCR beta CDR3 regions consisted of RNA transcripts. TCR CDR3 underwent first-round RT-PCR with the HTBI primer set. TCRdb independently ran MiXCR on the multiplex PCR reads; one entry per CDR3 protein. The sample has roughly 530,000 distinct CDR3 sequences; approximately 17% are singletons. The study excluded patients with uncontrolled infection, other autoimmune disease, pregnancy or lactation.

This receptor was taken from a woman under 30 with Graves' ophthalmopathy. Sequencing input: blood. The rearrangement joins TRBV5-1 to TRBJ2-2; tentatively, D is TRBD1 or TRBD2 (5 bases each). CDR3: CASSSTGKGSTGELFF. CDR3 DNA sequence: TGCGCCAGCAGCTCGACCGGGAAGGGGAGCACCGGGGAGCTGTTTTTT.